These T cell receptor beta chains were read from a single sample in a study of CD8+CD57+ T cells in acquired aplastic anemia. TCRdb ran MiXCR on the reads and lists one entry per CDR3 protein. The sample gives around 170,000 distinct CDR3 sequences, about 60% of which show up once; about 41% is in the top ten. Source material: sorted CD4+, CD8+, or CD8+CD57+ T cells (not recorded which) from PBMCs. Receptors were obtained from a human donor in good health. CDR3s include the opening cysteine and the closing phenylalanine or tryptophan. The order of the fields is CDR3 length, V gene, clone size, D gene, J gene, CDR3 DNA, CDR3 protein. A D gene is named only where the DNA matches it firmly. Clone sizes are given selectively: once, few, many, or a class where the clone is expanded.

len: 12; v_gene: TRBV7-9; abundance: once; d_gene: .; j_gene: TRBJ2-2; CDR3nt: TGTGCCAGGGAGGGGGGGACCGGGGAGCTGTTTTTT; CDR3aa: CAREGGTGELFF
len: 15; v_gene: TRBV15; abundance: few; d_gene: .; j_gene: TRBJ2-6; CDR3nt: TGTGCCACCACCCCGGACAGCTCTGGGGCCAACGTCCTGACTTTC; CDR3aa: CATTPDSSGANVLTF
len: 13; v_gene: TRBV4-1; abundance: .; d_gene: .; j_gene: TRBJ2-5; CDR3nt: TGCGCCAGCAGCCAGGACAGTCGGGAGACCCAGTACTTC; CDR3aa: CASSQDSRETQYF
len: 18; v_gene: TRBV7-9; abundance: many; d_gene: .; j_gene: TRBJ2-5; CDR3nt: TGTGCCAGCAGCTTACAGATCGCTGCGGCTTCGACTCAAGAGACCCAGTACTTC; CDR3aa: CASSLQIAAASTQETQYF
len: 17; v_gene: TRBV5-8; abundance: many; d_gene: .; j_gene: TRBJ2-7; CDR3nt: TGTGCCAGCAGCCCGGAGGGGGCGGGAGCGGAACTCTACGAGCAGTACTTC; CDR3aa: CASSPEGAGAELYEQYF
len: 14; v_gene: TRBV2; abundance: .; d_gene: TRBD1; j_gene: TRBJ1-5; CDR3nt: TGTGCCAGCAGGGGGACAGGGGTGGATCAGCCCCAGCATTTT; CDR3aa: CASRGTGVDQPQHF
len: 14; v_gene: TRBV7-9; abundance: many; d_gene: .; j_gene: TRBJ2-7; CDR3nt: TGTGCCAGCAGCGCCGGGTTTCAACTCTACGAGCAGTACTTC; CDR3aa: CASSAGFQLYEQYF
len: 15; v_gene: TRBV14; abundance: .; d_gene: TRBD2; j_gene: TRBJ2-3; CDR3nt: TGTGCCAGCAGCGCACTAGCGGGAGGTCGCGATACGCAGTATTTT; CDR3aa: CASSALAGGRDTQYF
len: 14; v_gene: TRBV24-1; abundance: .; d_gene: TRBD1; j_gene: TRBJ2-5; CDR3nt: TGTGCCACCACTCAGGGGGAGTTACGGGAGACCCAGTACTTC; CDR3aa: CATTQGELRETQYF
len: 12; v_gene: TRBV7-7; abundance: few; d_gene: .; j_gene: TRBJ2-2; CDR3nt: TGTGCCAGCAGCCCTTTGGGCGGGGAGCTGTTTTTT; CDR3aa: CASSPLGGELFF
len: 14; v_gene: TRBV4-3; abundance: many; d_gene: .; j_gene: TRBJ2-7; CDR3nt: TGCGCCAGCAGCCAAGACTCAGGGGCTTACGAGCAGTACTTC; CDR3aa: CASSQDSGAYEQYF
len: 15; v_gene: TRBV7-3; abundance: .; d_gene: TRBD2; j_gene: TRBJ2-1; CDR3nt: TGTGCCAGCAGCTTCACTAGCGGGAGAAGTAGTGAGCAGTTCTTC; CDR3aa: CASSFTSGRSSEQFF
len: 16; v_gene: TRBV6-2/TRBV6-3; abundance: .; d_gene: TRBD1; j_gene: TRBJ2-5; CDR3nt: TGTGCCAGCAGTGGGACAGTGCCTTTGGACCAAGAGACCCAGTACTTC; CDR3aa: CASSGTVPLDQETQYF
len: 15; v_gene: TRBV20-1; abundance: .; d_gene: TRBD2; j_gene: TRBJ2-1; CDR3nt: TGCAGTGCGATTAATCTAGCGGGGCTATACAATGAGCAGTTCTTC; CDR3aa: CSAINLAGLYNEQFF
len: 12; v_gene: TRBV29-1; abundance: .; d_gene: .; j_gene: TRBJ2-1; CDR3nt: TGCAGCGTTGAAGGGGTAGTCGATGAGCAGTTCTTC; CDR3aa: CSVEGVVDEQFF
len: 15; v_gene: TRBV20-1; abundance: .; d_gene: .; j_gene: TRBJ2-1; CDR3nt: TGCAGTGCTCCGACGGGACTCTACCAATACAATGAGCAGTTCTTC; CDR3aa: CSAPTGLYQYNEQFF
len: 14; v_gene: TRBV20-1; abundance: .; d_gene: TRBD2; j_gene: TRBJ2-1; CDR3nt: TGCAGTGCTGTAGGACTAGCTGGGGTTGTTGAGCAGTTCTTC; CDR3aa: CSAVGLAGVVEQFF
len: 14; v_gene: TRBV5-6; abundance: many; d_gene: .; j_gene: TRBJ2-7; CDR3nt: TGTGCCAGCAGCTTGCAGGGATCCCCCTACGAGCAGTACTTC; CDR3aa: CASSLQGSPYEQYF
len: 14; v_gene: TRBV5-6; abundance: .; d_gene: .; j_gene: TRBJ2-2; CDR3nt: TGTGCCAGCAGCTTAGATCGGTTCACCGGGGAGCTGTTTTTT; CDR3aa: CASSLDRFTGELFF
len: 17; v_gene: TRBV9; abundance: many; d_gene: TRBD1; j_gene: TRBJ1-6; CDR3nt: TGTGCCAGCAGCGTAGCGGGACAGCCGACCTATAATTCACCCCTCCACTTT; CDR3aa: CASSVAGQPTYNSPLHF
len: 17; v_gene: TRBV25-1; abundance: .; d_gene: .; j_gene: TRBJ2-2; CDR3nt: TGTGCCAGCAGCCCAGACGGGGGCTATGCGAACACCGGGGAGCTGTTTTTT; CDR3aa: CASSPDGGYANTGELFF
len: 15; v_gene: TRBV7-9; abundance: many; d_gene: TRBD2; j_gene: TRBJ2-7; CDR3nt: TGTGCCAGCAGCCAAACTAGCGGGAGGCCCTACGAGCAGTACTTC; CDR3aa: CASSQTSGRPYEQYF
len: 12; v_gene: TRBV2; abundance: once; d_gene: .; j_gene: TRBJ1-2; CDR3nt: TGTGCCAGCAGTGAACAGCTCTATGGCTACACCTTC; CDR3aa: CASSEQLYGYTF
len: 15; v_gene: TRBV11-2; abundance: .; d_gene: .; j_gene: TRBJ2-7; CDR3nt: TGTGCCAGCAGCAAAGAGAACAGGCGCACCTACGAGCAGTACTTC; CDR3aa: CASSKENRRTYEQYF
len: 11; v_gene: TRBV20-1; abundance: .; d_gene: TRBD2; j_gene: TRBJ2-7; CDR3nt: TGCAGAGTAGCGGGAACCTACGAGCAGTACTTC; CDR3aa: CRVAGTYEQYF
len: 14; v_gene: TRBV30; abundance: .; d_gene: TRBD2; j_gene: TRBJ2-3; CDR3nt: TGTGCCTGGAGTCCTAGCGGGGACACAGATACGCAGTATTTT; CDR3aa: CAWSPSGDTDTQYF
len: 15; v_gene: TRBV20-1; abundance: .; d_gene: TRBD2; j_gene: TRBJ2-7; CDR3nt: TGCAGTGCTAGGGCGACTAGCGGGGCGGTCGGGGAGCAGTACTTC; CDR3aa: CSARATSGAVGEQYF
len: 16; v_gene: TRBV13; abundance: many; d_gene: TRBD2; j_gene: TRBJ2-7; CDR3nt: TGTGCCAGCAGCTCCCTCAACCGCGGGAGAGCATACGAGCAGTACTTC; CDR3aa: CASSSLNRGRAYEQYF
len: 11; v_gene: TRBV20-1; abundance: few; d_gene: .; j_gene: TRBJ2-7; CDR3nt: TGCAGTGCTCATTATCCACCCGAGCAGTACTTC; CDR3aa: CSAHYPPEQYF
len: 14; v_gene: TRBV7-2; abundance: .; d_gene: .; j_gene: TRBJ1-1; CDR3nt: TGTGCCAGCAGCTTGGCACCGACGAACACTGAAGCTTTCTTT; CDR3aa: CASSLAPTNTEAFF
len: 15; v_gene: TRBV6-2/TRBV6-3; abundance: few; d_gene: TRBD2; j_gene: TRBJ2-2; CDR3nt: TGTGCCAGCAGGACCGGACTAGCGGTCACCGGGGAGCTGTTTTTT; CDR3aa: CASRTGLAVTGELFF
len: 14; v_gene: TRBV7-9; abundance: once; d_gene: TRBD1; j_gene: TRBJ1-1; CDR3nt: TGTGCCAGCAGCGTTGGGACAGCCTACACTGAAGCTTTCTTT; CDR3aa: CASSVGTAYTEAFF
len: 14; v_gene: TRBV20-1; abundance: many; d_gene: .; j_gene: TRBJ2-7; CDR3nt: TGCAGTGCTGGAGGGGGGGGGAGCTCCTACGAGCAGTACTTC; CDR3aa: CSAGGGGSSYEQYF
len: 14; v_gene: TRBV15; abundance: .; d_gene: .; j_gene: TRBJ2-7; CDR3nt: TGTGCCACCAGCAATCAGGGGCCGACCTACGAGCAGTACTTC; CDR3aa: CATSNQGPTYEQYF
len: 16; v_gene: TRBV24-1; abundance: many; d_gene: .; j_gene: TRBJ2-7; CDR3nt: TGTGCCACCAGTGACTCCAGGGGTCTAGGCCTCTACGAGCAGTACTTC; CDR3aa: CATSDSRGLGLYEQYF
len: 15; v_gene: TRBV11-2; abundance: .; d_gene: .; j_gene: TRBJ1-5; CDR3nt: TGTGCCAGCAGCTTAGAGGCAGGGAGCAATCAGCCCCAGCATTTT; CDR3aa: CASSLEAGSNQPQHF
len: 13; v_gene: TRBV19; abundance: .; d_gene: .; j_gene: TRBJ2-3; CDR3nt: TGTGCCAGTAAGGACCGTCCCACAGATACGCAGTATTTT; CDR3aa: CASKDRPTDTQYF
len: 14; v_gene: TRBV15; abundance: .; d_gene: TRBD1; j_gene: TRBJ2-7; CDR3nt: TGTGCCACCAGCAGAGTCTATGAGGGACAGGGGTACCACTTC; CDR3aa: CATSRVYEGQGYHF
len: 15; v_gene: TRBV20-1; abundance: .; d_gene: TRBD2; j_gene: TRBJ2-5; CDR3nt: TGCAGTGCTAGGAAACTAGCGGGGGGACAAGAGACCCAGTACTTC; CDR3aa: CSARKLAGGQETQYF
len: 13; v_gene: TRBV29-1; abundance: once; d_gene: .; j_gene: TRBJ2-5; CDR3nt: TGCAGCGTTCCCGGGAGTGGGGGGAAGACCCAGTACTTC; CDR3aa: CSVPGSGGKTQYF
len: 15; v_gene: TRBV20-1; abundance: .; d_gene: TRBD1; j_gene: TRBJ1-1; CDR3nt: TGCAGTGCTAGGGGACAGGGGGGGAGGAACACTGAAGCTTTCTTT; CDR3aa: CSARGQGGRNTEAFF
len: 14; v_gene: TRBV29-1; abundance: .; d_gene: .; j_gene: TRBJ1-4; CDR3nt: TGCAGCGCGAGGTGGGGACGGATTAATGAAAAACTGTTTTTT; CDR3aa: CSARWGRINEKLFF
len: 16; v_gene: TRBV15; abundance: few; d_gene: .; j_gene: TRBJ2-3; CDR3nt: TGTGCCACCAGCAGAGATAAGGATTGGGGGTCAGATACGCAGTATTTT; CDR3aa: CATSRDKDWGSDTQYF
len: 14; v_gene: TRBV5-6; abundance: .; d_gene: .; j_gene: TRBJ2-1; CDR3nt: TGTGCCAGCAGCTTGGGGTCTACCTACAATGAGCAGTCCTTC; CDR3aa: CASSLGSTYNEQSF
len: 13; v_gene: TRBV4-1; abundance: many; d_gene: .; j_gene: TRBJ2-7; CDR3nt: TGCGCCAGCAGCCAAGAAGTCTCCTACGAGCAGTACTTC; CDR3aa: CASSQEVSYEQYF
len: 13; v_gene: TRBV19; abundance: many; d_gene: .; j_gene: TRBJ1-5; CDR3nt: TGTGCCAGTAGTGACGATTGGAATCAGCCCCAGCATTTT; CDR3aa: CASSDDWNQPQHF
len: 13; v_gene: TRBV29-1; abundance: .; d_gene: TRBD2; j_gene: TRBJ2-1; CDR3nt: TGCAGCGTTGAGCTAGCGGGAGTAAATGAGCAGTTCTTC; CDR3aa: CSVELAGVNEQFF
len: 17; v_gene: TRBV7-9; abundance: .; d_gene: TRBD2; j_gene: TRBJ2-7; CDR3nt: TGTGCCAGCAGCGCTAATCTAGCGGGCCAAGGGTCCTACGAGCAGTACTTC; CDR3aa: CASSANLAGQGSYEQYF
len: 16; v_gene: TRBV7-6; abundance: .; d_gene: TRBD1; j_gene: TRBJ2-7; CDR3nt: TGTGCCAGCAGCCCTGGGGTAGACAGGGTAGGCTACGAGCAGTACTTC; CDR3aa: CASSPGVDRVGYEQYF
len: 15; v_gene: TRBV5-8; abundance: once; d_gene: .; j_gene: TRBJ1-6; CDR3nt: TGTGCCAGCAGCTTTTCAGGGGCAATCGGTTCACCCCTCCACTTT; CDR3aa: CASSFSGAIGSPLHF
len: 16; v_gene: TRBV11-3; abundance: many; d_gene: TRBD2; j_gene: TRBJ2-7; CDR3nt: TGTGCCAGCAGCTTGGGCCTAGCGGGAGGCGACTACGAGCAGTACTTC; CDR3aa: CASSLGLAGGDYEQYF